This T cell receptor (beta chain) is drawn from a study of cytomegalovirus exposure and HLA in healthy donors. Overall study results and limits: Across donors, presence/absence analyses took sequencing depth to be roughly uniform.

Germline V gene sequence: CDR1 SGHVS, CDR2 FQNEAQ. V was cut by 2 bases and J by 3 bases, with 8 bases left in between. This CDR3 is 14 amino acids long. PCR was performed using 60 Vbeta and 13 Jbeta primers. Method: immunoSEQ multiplex PCR; TCRdb's copy keeps in-frame clones and lacks some. The sample consists of 75,000 to 90,000 clones, approximately 80% of them appearing once. Concerning this clone: The antigen is not known.

The chain combines TRBV7-8 with TRBJ1-5; D unclear. The sequenced sample was PBMCs. The TCR sequence derives from a woman aged 40 to 50 in good health and CMV-seropositive. CDR3: CASSLYSNNQPQHF. CDR3 coding DNA: TGTGCCAGCAGCTTATACAGCAACAATCAGCCCCAGCATTTT.